The rows below give T cell receptor beta chains drawn from one sample of a study of T cell responses to AZD1222 COVID-19 vaccine. Here immunoSEQ multiplex PCR was the method, and the copy in TCRdb shows in-frame clones only, minus some. The profile shows 150,000 to 200,000 clones, 70% to 90% of them singletons. The source was peripheral blood, collected 28 days after the second AZD1222 dose. These receptors all stem from an adult who received the AZD1222 COVID-19 vaccine. Each CDR3 is given with its conserved first and last residue. A D gene is named only where the DNA matches it firmly. Clone size is given for some rows only: seen once, a few or many times, or a class if the clone is expanded.

v_gene	len	d_gene	j_gene	abundance	CDR3aa	CDR3nt
TRBV5-6	13	TRBD1	TRBJ2-7	.	CASSRQRGHEQYF	TGTGCCAGCAGCCGTCAGAGGGGGCACGAGCAGTACTTC
TRBV7-9	15	TRBD1	TRBJ2-7	.	CASSFRTGGAFEQYF	TGTGCCAGCAGCTTTAGGACAGGGGGCGCGTTCGAGCAGTACTTC
TRBV9	15	.	TRBJ2-2	few	CASSVATLFGGELFF	TGTGCCAGCAGCGTAGCTACCCTCTTTGGCGGGGAGCTGTTTTTT
TRBV5-1	16	.	TRBJ2-3	.	CASSFPGVTSTDTQYF	TGCGCCAGCAGTTTTCCGGGCGTTACTAGCACAGATACGCAGTATTTT
TRBV27	18	TRBD1	TRBJ1-2	.	CASSLVGPIRDSNYGYTF	TGTGCCAGCAGTTTGGTCGGCCCTATCCGGGACAGTAACTATGGCTACACCTTC
TRBV3-1/TRBV3-2	12	.	TRBJ2-5	.	CASSQGSETQYF	TGTGCCAGCAGCCAAGGCTCTGAGACCCAGTACTTC
TRBV28	12	TRBD1	TRBJ1-1	.	CASSLTGGVAFF	TGTGCCAGCAGTCTTACAGGGGGCGTAGCTTTCTTT
TRBV5-6	15	.	TRBJ2-3	.	CASSLEQTSTDTQYF	TGTGCCAGCAGCTTGGAACAGACTAGCACAGATACGCAGTATTTT
TRBV5-6	13	.	TRBJ2-7	.	CASSVQGPDEQYF	TGTGCCAGCAGCGTACAAGGGCCGGACGAGCAGTACTTC
TRBV19	18	TRBD2	TRBJ2-2	.	CASRGLAGGRMNTGELFF	TGTGCCAGTCGGGGACTAGCGGGGGGCCGGATGAACACCGGGGAGCTGTTTTTT
TRBV5-4	14	.	TRBJ2-2	.	CASSLGTSTGELFF	TGTGCCAGCAGCTTGGGAACTTCCACCGGGGAGCTGTTTTTT
TRBV28	13	TRBD1	TRBJ2-5	.	CASRRTGEETQYF	TGTGCCAGCCGTCGGACAGGAGAAGAGACCCAGTACTTC
TRBV4-2	14	.	TRBJ2-3	.	CASSRADATDTQYF	TGTGCCAGCAGCCGCGCAGACGCCACAGATACGCAGTATTTT
TRBV11-2	15	TRBD1	TRBJ1-3	once	CASSLTQGAGNTIYF	TGTGCCAGCAGCTTAACACAGGGGGCTGGAAACACCATATATTTT
TRBV28	12	.	TRBJ2-7	.	CASTSGPREQYF	TGTGCCAGCACCTCGGGCCCAAGGGAGCAGTACTTC
TRBV28	15	.	TRBJ2-7	.	CASSTRQRGDYEQYF	TGTGCCAGCAGCACCCGACAGAGGGGTGACTACGAGCAGTACTTC
TRBV2	16	TRBD1	TRBJ1-5	.	CASRTHQGQGNQPQHF	TGTGCCAGCAGAACCCACCAAGGACAGGGCAATCAGCCCCAGCATTTT
TRBV7-9	13	.	TRBJ1-1	.	CASSLPPNTEAFF	TGTGCCAGCAGCTTACCACCGAACACTGAAGCTTTCTTT
TRBV5-1	15	TRBD1	TRBJ1-2	.	CASSPEGTGGSGYTF	TGCGCCAGCAGCCCAGAGGGTACAGGGGGCAGCGGCTACACCTTC
TRBV4-2	15	.	TRBJ1-1	.	CASSQEVANPSEAFF	TGTGCCAGCAGCCAAGAGGTGGCCAATCCCTCGGAGGCTTTCTTT
TRBV19	15	.	TRBJ1-2	.	CASTIQGTGGYGYTF	TGTGCCAGTACAATTCAGGGCACCGGAGGCTATGGCTACACCTTC
TRBV5-5	16	.	TRBJ2-2	.	CASTPRGAMDTGELFF	TGTGCCAGCACCCCGAGGGGGGCTATGGACACCGGGGAGCTGTTTTTT
TRBV29-1	14	.	TRBJ2-3	once	CSVGGVVRTDTQYF	TGCAGCGTTGGGGGGGTTGTCCGCACAGATACGCAGTATTTT
TRBV4-1	16	TRBD2	TRBJ2-5	.	CASSTNGLAGEETQYF	TGCGCCAGCAGCACAAATGGACTAGCGGGGGAGGAGACCCAGTACTTC
TRBV6-5	12	.	TRBJ2-7	.	CASSSISYEQYF	TGTGCCAGCAGTTCCATCTCCTACGAGCAGTACTTC
TRBV4-2	14	.	TRBJ1-2	.	CASSQATENYGYTF	TGTGCCAGCAGCCAAGCAACTGAGAACTATGGCTACACCTTC
TRBV19	16	.	TRBJ1-5	.	CASSKAGHPSNQPQHF	TGTGCCAGTAGTAAGGCGGGACATCCTAGCAATCAGCCCCAGCATTTT
TRBV5-1	13	.	TRBJ2-5	few	CASSSRYQETQYF	TGCGCCAGCAGCTCCAGGTACCAAGAGACCCAGTACTTC
TRBV25-1	16	TRBD1	TRBJ2-4	once	CASSGDRGRAKNIQYF	TGTGCCAGCAGTGGAGACAGGGGGCGTGCCAAAAACATTCAGTACTTC
TRBV2	14	.	TRBJ2-5	few	CASSEEGLSETQYF	TGTGCCAGCAGTGAAGAAGGGTTGTCGGAGACCCAGTACTTC
TRBV7-2	14	TRBD2	TRBJ2-1	.	CASSLQGGDNEQFF	TGTGCCAGCAGCTTACAGGGAGGGGACAATGAGCAGTTCTTC
TRBV11-1	14	.	TRBJ2-7	.	CASSLIGGINEQYF	TGTGCCAGCAGCTTAATCGGGGGTATCAACGAGCAGTACTTC
TRBV5-1	16	.	TRBJ2-7	.	CASSGGVGQFTDEQYF	TGCGCCAGCAGCGGCGGGGTGGGGCAGTTTACCGACGAGCAGTACTTC
TRBV13	15	TRBD1	TRBJ2-1	.	CASSLDRGLVNEQFF	TGTGCCAGCAGCTTGGACAGGGGGCTTGTCAATGAGCAGTTCTTC
TRBV6-1	15	TRBD1	TRBJ1-1	few	CASSREGALNTEAFF	TGTGCCAGCAGCCGAGAGGGGGCCTTGAACACTGAAGCTTTCTTT
TRBV28	11	.	TRBJ1-2	.	CASSRPYGYTF	TGTGCCAGCAGTCGGCCCTATGGCTACACCTTC
TRBV5-1	13	.	TRBJ1-1	.	CASSLASGTEAFF	TGCGCCAGCAGCTTGGCGTCCGGGACTGAAGCTTTCTTT
TRBV7-9	13	.	TRBJ2-1	.	CASRHPRYNEQFF	TGTGCCAGCCGACATCCACGATACAATGAGCAGTTCTTC
TRBV7-2	15	.	TRBJ1-2	.	CASSLERGGSYGYTF	TGTGCCAGCAGCTTAGAACGGGGAGGCTCCTATGGCTACACCTTC
TRBV30	14	.	TRBJ1-2	.	CAWTPGRGFYGYTF	TGTGCCTGGACGCCGGGCAGGGGCTTCTATGGCTACACCTTC